These 10 T cell receptor beta chains came from one sample sequenced in a study of vaccination effects on CD4 cells after COVID-19. The method was immunoSEQ multiplex PCR; TCRdb's version includes in-frame clones alone and lacks a portion of them. The sample includes 35,000 to 40,000 clones, about four fifths of them seen just once. Antigen specificity for these receptors is unknown. Between days 10 and 11 of culture, CD4+ T cells were separated out. The sample here was CD4+ T cells from PBMCs cultured without peptide, taken before COVID-19 vaccination. The receptors come from a human donor who received a COVID-19 vaccine.

This chain uses TRBV18 with TRBJ2-1; 11 bases map to TRBD2. V shed 5 bases, J shed 1 base, and the junction held 4 bases outside the gene matches. Germline lookup yields CDR1 KGHSH and CDR2 LQKENI. This CDR3 is built from 16 residues. CDR3 region: CASSTGTSGSYNEQFF. CDR3 DNA sequence: TGTGCCAGCTCAACCGGGACTAGCGGATCCTACAATGAGCAGTTCTTC.

This clone has only one observation. The V gene is TRBV5-4, the J gene TRBJ2-3, with D possibly TRBD2 on 6 matching bases. The CDR3 has 13 amino acids. Trimming pared 4 bases from V and 1 base from J, leaving 7 bases between. Germline V gives CDR1 SGHNT, CDR2 YYREEE (reference sequence). The CDR3 region is CASSGLRTDTQYF. The CDR3 region has the DNA TGTGCCAGCAGCGGACTACGCACAGATACGCAGTATTTT.

CDR3 DNA: TGTGCCAGCAGTGTCGGTGGGAGTCAGCCCCAGCATTTT. It specifies CASSVGGSQPQHF. This chain uses TRBV2 with TRBJ1-5, with D unresolved. The germline V gene encodes CDR1 SNHLY and CDR2 FYNNEI. Between the trimmed V and J ends, which lost 4 bases and 6 bases, there was a span of 10 bases. The CDR3 runs 13 residues.

CDR3 protein: CATSDPGTGVNTIYF. The CDR3 region has the DNA TGTGCCACCAGTGATCCGGGGACAGGGGTAAACACCATATATTTT. J is TRBJ1-3 and V is TRBV24-1; 10 bases agree with TRBD1. The germline V gene encodes CDR1 KGHDR and CDR2 SFDVKD. The junction had 4 bases not matched to a gene; V was cut back by 3 bases and J by 6 bases. The CDR3 has 15 residues.

The chain has TRBV7-2 and TRBJ2-7; a weak D match, TRBD1 (5 bases). CDR1 and CDR2 from the germline V gene are SGHTA and FQGNSA. This CDR3 has 14 amino acids. V gave up 2 bases and J gave up 2 bases, with 10 bases separating them. DNA of the CDR3: TGTGCCAGCAGCTTAACCACAGGAACCTACGAGCAGTACTTC. Amino acids: CASSLTTGTYEQYF.

The CDR3: CASSVRGGVSADTQYF. The CDR3 DNA follows: TGTGCCAGCAGCGTCCGCGGGGGGGTGAGCGCAGATACGCAGTATTTT. The chain has TRBV9 and TRBJ2-3, with 9 bases aligning to TRBD2. This CDR3 is 16 amino acids long. V lost 2 bases, J lost 4 bases, and 8 bases stayed unmatched. Germline loops: CDR1 SGDLS, CDR2 YYNGEE.

V usage is TRBV10-3 and J usage is TRBJ1-1, with D possibly being TRBD1 (5 bases). The germline CDR1 and CDR2 sequences are ENHRY and SYGVKD. CDR3 length equals 14 residues. V was shortened by 0 bases and J by 0 bases, with 5 bases between the two germline ends. CDR3 DNA sequence: TGTGCCATCAGTGAGTCAGGGGTGAACACTGAAGCTTTCTTT. It is translated as CAISESGVNTEAFF.

The V call is TRBV27, the J call TRBJ1-1; D possibly corresponds to TRBD1 (6 bases). The CDR3 is 14 amino acids. V was cut by 5 bases and J by 2 bases, with 12 bases left in between. The germline gives CDR1 MNHEY, CDR2 SMNVEV (reference sequence). The CDR3 protein is CASSPPGQNTEAFF. The CDR3 nucleotides read TGTGCCAGCAGTCCCCCGGGACAAAACACTGAAGCTTTCTTT.

This clone is medium-sized by share. The V call is TRBV7-2, the J call TRBJ2-1, with 12 bases identical to TRBD2. This CDR3 contains 15 residues. Germline CDR1 and CDR2: SGHTA and FQGNSA. Germline trimming cut 6 bases from V and 4 bases from J; bases unmatched to any gene: 4. CDR3 coding DNA: TGTGCCAGCAGTCTAGCGGGGGGGCGATACAATGAGCAGTTCTTC. Its protein is CASSLAGGRYNEQFF.

CDR3 in DNA: TGCGCCAGCAGCTTGGGGGACAGCGGAACTAGCAGCTACACCTTC. This sequence encodes CASSLGDSGTSSYTF. The rearrangement links TRBV5-1 to TRBJ1-2; the match to TRBD1 covers 7 bases. In germline, CDR1 is SGHRS, CDR2 YFSETQ. V lost 0 bases and J lost 9; bases outside the gene matches: 11. The CDR3 sequence is 15 residues long.